This entry concerns a single TCR beta chain. This sample was included in a study of T-cell reconstitution after alpha-beta-depleted transplantation in children. V was clipped by 6 bases and J by 7 bases; unmatched bases: 9. There are 15 residues in the CDR3. Unique molecular identifiers were used in preparing the TCRbeta library. Using its own MiXCR run on the PCR reads, TCRdb lists one record per CDR3 protein. Of 210,000 or so distinct CDR3 sequences in the sample, 8% to 9.5% are singletons; the top ten hold about 6.2%. Sample: PBMCs from the stem cell graft donor, taken from the stem cell graft. The sequence was obtained from a human donor who donated a stem cell graft to a child with acute lymphoblastic leukemia. V usage is TRBV12-3 or TRBV12-4 and J usage is TRBJ2-2; TRBD2 matches at 9 bases. This CDR3 reads CASRTGTSMVGELFF. In DNA form, the CDR3 reads TGTGCCAGCAGAACCGGGACTAGCATGGTCGGGGAGCTGTTTTTT.